Judged by abundance, the clone carrying this T cell receptor (beta chain) is large. Its antigen is undetermined. The entry originates in a study of yellow fever vaccine responses in identical twins. Points from the study as a whole: Convergence reportedly seemed to mark part of the twins' vaccine T cell response, with personalization marking the rest.

V was cut by 1 base and J by 4 bases, with 13 bases left in between. The CDR3 covers 15 residues. CDR1 is MNHEY, CDR2 SVGAGI, per germline. TCRdb reanalysed the RT-PCR reads using MiXCR and keeps one entry per CDR3 protein. The table lists roughly 3,500 distinct CDR3 sequences, approximately 80% of them singletons, with about 4% in the top ten. The sequences come from T cells from blood (PBMCs), unsorted or a sorted subset (not recorded which), collected before or after yellow fever vaccination (not recorded which). V and J are TRBV6-5 and TRBJ1-1; TRBD1 is a possible D gene (5 bases). The receptor was isolated from a young woman who received the yellow fever vaccine. The CDR3 nucleotides read TGTGCCAGCAGTTACTTTAAGGGGCAGTTCACTGAAGCTTTCTTT. The encoded protein is CASSYFKGQFTEAFF.